The subject of this entry is one T cell receptor (beta chain). The antigen remains unidentified. These data come from a study of cytomegalovirus exposure and HLA in healthy donors. General study findings and limits: In a later analysis, most CMV-associated TCR beta chains appeared HLA-restricted.

Germline-derived CDR1 and CDR2 are MNHNS and SASEGT. Germline trimming cut 7 bases from V and 6 bases from J; bases unmatched to any gene: 5. The CDR3 runs 14 residues. The PCR used 60 Vbeta and 13 Jbeta primers. Profiled with immunoSEQ multiplex PCR; TCRdb holds only in-frame clones, not every one. Of approximately 140,000 clones in the sample, approximately 91% were seen once. The sequencing sample was made of PBMCs. The sequence was obtained from a woman aged 40 to 50 in good health and CMV-seronegative. The chain has TRBV6-1 and TRBJ2-7; 14 bases fit TRBD2. This chain's CDR3 is CASTRTSGRSEQYF. In nucleotides, the CDR3 is TGTGCCAGCACCAGGACTAGCGGGAGGAGCGAGCAGTACTTC.